The 26 T cell receptor beta chains reported below all come from one sample, sequenced in a study of beta chain features in type 1 diabetes. Study-wide points: When Type 1 diabetes patients were examined, their TCRB CDR3s proved moderately but significantly shorter in all four CD4+ subsets.

Investigators reverse transcribed all isolated RNA, so they sequenced expressed TCRB transcripts. Some clones are missing from TCRdb's copy, which holds only in-frame ones; the method was immunoSEQ multiplex PCR. This table has 300,000 to 350,000 clones, roughly 13% appearing once. Their antigen targets remain unknown. Sample: naive CD4+ T cells from blood. The source of these receptors is a woman in her late teens or twenties with type 1 diabetes.

This clone was seen more than once but under ten times. The gene calls are TRBV9 and TRBJ2-1; D possibly corresponds to TRBD1 (6 bases). The ends were cut back, 4 bases at V and 2 bases at J, with 10 bases in the middle. Looked up from germline, CDR1 is SGDLS and CDR2 is YYNGEE. The CDR3 runs 14 residues. In DNA form, the CDR3 reads TGTGCCAGCAGCCTCGGACAGACCTACAATGAGCAGTTCTTC. Its protein product is CASSLGQTYNEQFF.

The count of this clone is one. V is TRBV30 and J is TRBJ1-2; tentatively, D is TRBD1 (5 bases). CDR3 length: 11 residues. Germline CDR1 and CDR2: GTSNPN and SVGIG (reference sequence). The V and J ends lost 8 bases and 2 bases respectively, with 9 bases between them. CDR3 in amino acids: CATDRNYGYTF. In DNA form, the CDR3 reads TGTGCCACCGACAGAAACTATGGCTACACCTTC.

The rearrangement links TRBV28 to TRBJ2-5; 9 nucleotides agree with TRBD2. CDR1 and CDR2 (germline): MDHEN, SYDVKM. V was pared by 0 bases and J by 4 bases, with 3 bases of the junction left unmatched. This CDR3 has 15 amino acids. CDR3 loop: CASSLWGREGETQYF. The CDR3 DNA is TGTGCCAGCAGTTTATGGGGGCGGGAGGGAGAGACCCAGTACTTC.

This clone was picked up a small number of times. The chain carries TRBV9 and TRBJ1-2, with TRBD1 matching over 8 bases. This CDR3 comprises 13 residues. CDR1 is SGDLS, CDR2 YYNGEE, per germline. J gave up 4 bases and V 3 bases, and 2 bases lay outside the gene matches. The CDR3: CASSADRGYGYTF. Written as DNA, the CDR3 is TGTGCCAGCAGCGCCGACAGGGGCTATGGCTACACCTTC.

This clone was counted only a few times. V gene TRBV7-2 combines with J gene TRBJ2-1; a weak D match, TRBD2 (5 bases). With 5 bases removed from V and 12 bases from J, the gap between germline ends came to 11 bases. Germline CDR1 and CDR2: SGHTA and FQGNSA. This CDR3 comprises 11 residues. The CDR3 DNA sequence: TGTGCCAGCAGCAAACTAGGCGGGCAGTTCTTC. It translates to CASSKLGGQFF.

This clone was seen only a few times. This chain uses TRBV5-4 with TRBJ2-7, with 12 bases aligning to TRBD1. J lost 6 bases, V lost 4 bases, and 11 bases had no gene match. The V gene's germline CDR1 is SGHNT and CDR2 YYREEE (reference sequence). This CDR3 has 16 residues. The CDR3 protein is CASSPVPGQGAVEQYF. The CDR3 DNA is TGTGCCAGCAGCCCAGTACCGGGACAGGGGGCCGTCGAGCAGTACTTC.

This clone was detected only a few times. V and J are TRBV4-1 and TRBJ1-5; no clear D gene. This CDR3 region has 16 residues. Germline-derived CDR1 and CDR2 are MGHRA and YSYEKL. Trimming removed 0 bases from V and 2 bases from J, with 11 bases in between. CDR3 amino acids: CASSQDGRGGNQPQHF. The CDR3, as DNA: TGCGCCAGCAGCCAAGATGGCCGTGGAGGCAATCAGCCCCAGCATTTT.

The chain recombines TRBV7-9 with TRBJ2-7; no clear D gene. V shed 1 base and J shed 6 bases, with 7 bases lying between them. The germline V gene has CDR1 SEHNR and CDR2 FQNEAQ (reference sequence). The CDR3 covers 12 residues. The CDR3 is CASSLERFEQYF. CDR3 bases: TGTGCCAGCAGCTTAGAGAGATTCGAGCAGTACTTC.

This clone was counted only a few times. The V gene is TRBV10-3, the J gene TRBJ2-5; D is unclear. CDR3 length equals 12 residues. Trimming took 6 bases from V and 5 from J, leaving 10 bases between them. Germline CDR1 and CDR2: ENHRY and SYGVKD. The CDR3 nucleotides are TGTGCCATCAGCCTTATCGGGGAGACCCAGTACTTC. As protein: CAISLIGETQYF.

The chain couples TRBV5-1 to TRBJ2-1; TRBD2 aligns across 9 bases. The CDR3 is made up of 16 amino acids. After removal of 0 bases from V and 2 bases from J, the junction contained 3 bases not matched to a gene. Germline CDR1 and CDR2: SGHRS and YFSETQ. This CDR3 is CASSLGSSGAYNEQFF. CDR3 in DNA: TGCGCCAGCAGCTTGGGGTCTAGCGGGGCCTACAATGAGCAGTTCTTC.

This clone was picked up a small number of times. Other DNA sequences in the same sample also yield this CDR3. V and J are TRBV7-3 and TRBJ2-5; D is uncertain. CDR3 length equals 13 residues. CDR1 is SGHTA, CDR2 FQGTGA, per germline. Trimming cost V 0 bases and J 4 bases, with 6 bases left between them. CDR3: CASSLTRGETQYF. In DNA, the CDR3 is TGTGCCAGCAGCTTAACGCGTGGAGAGACCCAGTACTTC.

V is TRBV11-2 and J is TRBJ1-2; 10 bases are a match to TRBD1. Germline CDR1 is SGHAT and CDR2 is FQNNGV. The CDR3 is 18 amino acids. V lost 4 bases, J lost 0 bases, and 11 bases stayed unmatched. CDR3 sequence: CASSSHRDRGSPNYGYTF. The CDR3, as DNA: TGTGCCAGCAGCTCTCACCGGGACAGGGGATCGCCTAACTATGGCTACACCTTC.

This clone was detected only a few times. J is TRBJ2-3 and V is TRBV9; the match to TRBD2 covers 8 bases. After removal of 0 bases from V and 7 bases from J, the junction contained 4 bases not matched to a gene. The CDR3 length is 14 residues. Germline CDR1 is SGDLS and CDR2 is YYNGEE. CDR3 protein: CASSVASGSYTQYF. CDR3 coding DNA: TGTGCCAGCAGCGTAGCCAGCGGGAGTTATACGCAGTATTTT.

J is TRBJ2-5 and V is TRBV5-4; no firm D call. The CDR3 extends over 14 amino acids. Between the trimmed V and J ends, which lost 4 bases and 1 base, there was a span of 11 bases. Germline V gene lookup returns CDR1 SGHNT and CDR2 YYREEE (reference sequence). CDR3 bases: TGTGCCAGCAGCCTCTTCTTGTTCCAAGAGACCCAGTACTTC. Translation gives CASSLFLFQETQYF.

In its sample, this clone was seen a few times. J is TRBJ2-2 and V is TRBV7-9; 8 positions match TRBD2. V was clipped by 5 bases and J by 0 bases; unmatched bases: 5. The CDR3 extends over 16 amino acids. In germline, CDR1 is SEHNR, CDR2 FQNEAQ (reference sequence). CDR3 DNA: TGTGCCAGCAGCCCACTAGCGGCCGCGAACACCGGGGAGCTGTTTTTT. It encodes CASSPLAAANTGELFF. Looking up the rest from reference TRBV7-9 and TRBJ2-2 gives the full variable domain: DTGVSQNPRHKITKRGQNVTFRCDPISEHNRLYWYRQTLGQGPEFLTYFQNEAQLEKSRLLSDRFSAERPKGSFSTLEIQRTEQGDSAMYLCASSPLAAANTGELFFGEGSRLTVL.

The chain recombines TRBV19 with TRBJ2-5, with D hard to call. The CDR3 length is 13 residues. Per germline, CDR1 LNHDA and CDR2 SQIVND (reference sequence). The V and J ends lost 5 bases and 4 bases respectively, with 11 bases between them. The CDR3 nucleotides are TGTGCCAGTAGTTTGAGGAGAGGAGAGACCCAGTACTTC. This gives the protein CASSLRRGETQYF.

The rearrangement links TRBV15 to TRBJ2-1, with 7 bases lining up with TRBD2. The CDR3 runs 13 residues. Unmatched junction bases numbered 5, after V lost 5 bases and J lost 7 bases. Germline CDR1 is LNHNV and CDR2 is YYDKDF (reference sequence). The CDR3, as DNA: TGTGCCACCAGCGGGGGACTAAAGAATGAGCAGTTCTTC. Translation: CATSGGLKNEQFF.

There are a few counts of this clone. This chain joins TRBV14 and TRBJ2-5; TRBD2 agrees at 12 bases. The CDR3 has 22 residues. The V and J ends lost 0 bases and 5 bases, in that order; junction bases with no gene match: 22. The germline CDR1 and CDR2 sequences are SGHDN and FVKESK. CDR3 region: CASSQDFRASGRAHDLLETQYF. In DNA, the CDR3 is TGTGCCAGCAGCCAAGATTTTCGGGCTAGCGGGAGGGCCCACGACCTCTTGGAGACCCAGTACTTC.

This clone was observed a few times. The chain links TRBV7-9 to TRBJ1-2; tentative D call: TRBD1 (6 bases). V dropped 5 bases and J dropped 6 bases, with 19 bases sitting between them. This CDR3 has 15 residues. Looked up from germline, CDR1 is SEHNR and CDR2 is FQNEAQ (reference sequence). DNA for the CDR3: TGTGCCAGCAGCCCATTTGCGGGGGGCAATCATGGCTACACCTTC. Encoded protein: CASSPFAGGNHGYTF.

This clone was recorded a few times. The chain joins TRBV5-4 to TRBJ2-3; 8 bases align to TRBD1. The CDR3 has 14 amino acids. The J segment lost 5 bases and the V segment lost 2 bases, leaving 4 bases of the junction unmatched. CDR1 and CDR2 from the germline V gene are SGHNT and YYREEE (reference sequence). The CDR3 region has the DNA TGTGCCAGCAGCTTCAGGGGGCAACGAGATACGCAGTATTTT. Translated, it gives CASSFRGQRDTQYF.

DNA for the CDR3: TGTGCCAGCAGCGGGCCGGGGGGCTCCTACAATGAGCAGTTCTTC. Amino acid sequence: CASSGPGGSYNEQFF. V usage is TRBV7-9 and J usage is TRBJ2-1; the match to TRBD2 covers 7 bases. The J segment lost 0 bases and the V segment lost 5 bases, leaving 4 bases of the junction unmatched. The V gene's germline CDR1 is SEHNR and CDR2 FQNEAQ (reference sequence). The CDR3 covers 15 residues.

This clone occurred a few times. The J gene is TRBJ2-3, the V gene TRBV7-2, with 10 bases fitting TRBD1. J was trimmed by 4 bases and V by 4 bases; bases with no gene match: 5. The germline gives CDR1 SGHTA, CDR2 FQGNSA. CDR3 length: 15 amino acids. The CDR3 region has the DNA TGTGCCAGCAGCTGGACAGGGGGTCGACCAGATACGCAGTATTTT. It codes for CASSWTGGRPDTQYF.

The chain joins TRBV2 to TRBJ2-5; TRBD2 aligns across 7 bases. Germline CDR1 SNHLY, CDR2 FYNNEI. The CDR3 loop spans 13 amino acids. V lost 7 bases and J lost 3; bases outside the gene matches: 5. This CDR3 reads CASKRDGKETQYF. In nucleotides, the CDR3 is TGTGCCAGCAAGCGGGACGGTAAAGAGACCCAGTACTTC.

The V gene is TRBV25-1, the J gene TRBJ2-3, with TRBD2 matching over 7 bases. Germline values: CDR1 MGHDK, CDR2 SYGVNS. Germline trimming cut 6 bases from V and 0 bases from J; bases unmatched to any gene: 12. This CDR3 region has 17 residues. The CDR3 DNA follows: TGTGCCAGCAGGGATGATAGGGAGGGCCCGAGCACAGATACGCAGTATTTT. Amino acid sequence: CASRDDREGPSTDTQYF.

In this sample, this clone turned up a few times. This chain links TRBV29-1 with TRBJ1-2; D may be TRBD1 (6 bases). CDR1 and CDR2 from the germline V gene are SQVTM and ANQGSEA. Between the trimmed V and J ends, which lost 5 bases and 5 bases, there was a span of 18 bases. The CDR3 loop spans 14 amino acids. Here the CDR3 DNA reads TGCAGCGTTCAACGGACAGCGGCTTTATATGGCTACACCTTC. As protein: CSVQRTAALYGYTF. Filled out from reference TRBV29-1 and TRBJ1-2, the complete variable domain reads SAVISQKPSRDICQRGTSLTIQCQVDSQVTMMFWYRQQPGQSLTLIATANQGSEATYESGFVIDKFPISRPNLTFSTLTVSNMSPEDSSIYLCSVQRTAALYGYTFGSGTRLTVV.

The chain carries TRBV5-4 and TRBJ1-2; 7 bases map to TRBD1. In germline, CDR1 is SGHNT, CDR2 YYREEE (reference sequence). The V and J ends lost 4 bases and 8 bases, in that order; junction bases with no gene match: 8. The CDR3 loop spans 13 amino acids. The CDR3 bases are TGTGCCAGCAGCCGACCAACAGGGGTCGGCTACACCTTC. Translation gives CASSRPTGVGYTF. The whole variable domain, filled in from reference TRBV5-4 and TRBJ1-2, reads ETGVTQSPTHLIKTRGQQVTLRCSSQSGHNTVSWYQQALGQGPQFIFQYYREEENGRGNFPPRFSGLQFPNYSSELNVNALELDDSALYLCASSRPTGVGYTFGSGTRLTVV.